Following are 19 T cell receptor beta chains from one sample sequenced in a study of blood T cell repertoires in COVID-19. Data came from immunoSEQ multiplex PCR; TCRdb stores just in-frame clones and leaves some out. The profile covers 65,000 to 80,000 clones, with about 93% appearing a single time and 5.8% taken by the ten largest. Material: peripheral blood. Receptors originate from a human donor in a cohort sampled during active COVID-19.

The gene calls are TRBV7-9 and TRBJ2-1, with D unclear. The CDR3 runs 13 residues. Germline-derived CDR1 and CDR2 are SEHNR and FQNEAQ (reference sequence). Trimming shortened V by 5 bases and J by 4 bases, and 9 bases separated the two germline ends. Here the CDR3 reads CASSASYYNEQFF. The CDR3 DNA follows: TGTGCCAGCAGCGCGTCATATTACAATGAGCAGTTCTTC.

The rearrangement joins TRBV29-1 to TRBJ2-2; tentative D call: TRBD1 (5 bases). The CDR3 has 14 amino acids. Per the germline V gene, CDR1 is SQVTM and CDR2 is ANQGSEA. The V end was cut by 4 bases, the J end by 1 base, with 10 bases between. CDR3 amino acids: CSVGEQVNTGELFF. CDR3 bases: TGCAGCGTTGGGGAACAGGTGAACACCGGGGAGCTGTTTTTT.

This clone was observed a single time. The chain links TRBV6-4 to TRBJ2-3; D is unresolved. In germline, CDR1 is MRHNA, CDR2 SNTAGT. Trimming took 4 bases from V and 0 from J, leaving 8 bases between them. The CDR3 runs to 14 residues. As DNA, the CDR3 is TGTGCCAGCAGTGTTGAGCCTAGCACAGATACGCAGTATTTT. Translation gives CASSVEPSTDTQYF.

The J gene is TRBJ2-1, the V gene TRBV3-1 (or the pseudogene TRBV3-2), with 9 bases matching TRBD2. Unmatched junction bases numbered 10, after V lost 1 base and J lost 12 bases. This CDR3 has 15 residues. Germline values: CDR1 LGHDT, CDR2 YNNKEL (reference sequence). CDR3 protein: CASSQVAGGLVGQFF. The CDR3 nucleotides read TGTGCCAGCAGCCAAGTTGCGGGGGGGCTAGTAGGGCAGTTCTTC.

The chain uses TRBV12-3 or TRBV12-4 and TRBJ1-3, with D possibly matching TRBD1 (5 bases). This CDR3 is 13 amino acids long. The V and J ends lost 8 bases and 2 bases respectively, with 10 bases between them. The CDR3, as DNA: TGTGCCAGCCGTCAGACAGCTGGAAACACCATATATTTT. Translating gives CASRQTAGNTIYF.

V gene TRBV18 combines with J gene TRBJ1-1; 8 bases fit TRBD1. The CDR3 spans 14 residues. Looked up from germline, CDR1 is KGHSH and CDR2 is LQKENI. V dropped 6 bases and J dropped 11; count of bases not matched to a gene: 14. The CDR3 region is CASSPTQGAVRAFF. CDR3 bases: TGTGCCAGCTCCCCTACTCAGGGGGCGGTTAGGGCTTTCTTT.

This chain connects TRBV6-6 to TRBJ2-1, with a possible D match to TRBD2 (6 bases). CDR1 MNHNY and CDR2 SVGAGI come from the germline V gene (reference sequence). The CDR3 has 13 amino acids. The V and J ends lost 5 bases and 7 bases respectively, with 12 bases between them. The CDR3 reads CASSRDGLNEQFF. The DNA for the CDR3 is TGTGCCAGCAGTAGGGACGGACTAAATGAGCAGTTCTTC.

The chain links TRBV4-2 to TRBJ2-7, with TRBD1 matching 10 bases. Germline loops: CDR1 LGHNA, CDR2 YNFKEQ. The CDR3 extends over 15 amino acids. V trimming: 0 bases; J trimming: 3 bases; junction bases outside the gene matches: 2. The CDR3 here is CASSQERDRGYEQYF. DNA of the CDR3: TGTGCCAGCAGCCAAGAGAGGGACAGGGGCTACGAGCAGTACTTC.

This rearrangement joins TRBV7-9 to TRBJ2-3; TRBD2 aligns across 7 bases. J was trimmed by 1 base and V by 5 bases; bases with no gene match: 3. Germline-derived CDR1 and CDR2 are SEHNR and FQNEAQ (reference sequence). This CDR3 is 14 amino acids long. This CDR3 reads CASSTRGGTDTQYF. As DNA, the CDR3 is TGTGCCAGCAGCACACGGGGGGGCACAGATACGCAGTATTTT.

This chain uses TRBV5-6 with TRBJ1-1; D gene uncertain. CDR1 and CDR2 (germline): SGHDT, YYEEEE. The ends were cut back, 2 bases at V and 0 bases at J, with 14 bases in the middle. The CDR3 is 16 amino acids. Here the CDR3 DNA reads TGTGCCAGCAGCTTACCCCACGTCACGGTGAACACTGAAGCTTTCTTT. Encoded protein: CASSLPHVTVNTEAFF.

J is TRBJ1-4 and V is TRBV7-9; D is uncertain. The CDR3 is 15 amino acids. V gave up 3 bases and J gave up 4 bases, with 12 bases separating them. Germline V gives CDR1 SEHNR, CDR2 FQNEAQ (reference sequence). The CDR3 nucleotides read TGTGCCAGCAGCTTTGGGCAGACGGATAATGAAAAACTGTTTTTT. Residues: CASSFGQTDNEKLFF.

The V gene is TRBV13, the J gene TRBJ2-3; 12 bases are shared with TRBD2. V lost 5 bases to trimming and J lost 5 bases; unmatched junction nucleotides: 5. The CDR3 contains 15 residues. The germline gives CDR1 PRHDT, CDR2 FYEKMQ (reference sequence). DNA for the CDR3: TGTGCCAGCAGCGCACTAGCGGGGGGCCAAGATACGCAGTATTTT. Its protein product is CASSALAGGQDTQYF.

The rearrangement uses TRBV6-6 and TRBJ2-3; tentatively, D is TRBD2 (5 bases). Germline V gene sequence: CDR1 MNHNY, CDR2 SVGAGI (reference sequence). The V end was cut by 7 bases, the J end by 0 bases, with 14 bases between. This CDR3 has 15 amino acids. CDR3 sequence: CASTQAGGSTDTQYF. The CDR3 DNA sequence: TGTGCCAGCACTCAAGCAGGAGGAAGCACAGATACGCAGTATTTT.

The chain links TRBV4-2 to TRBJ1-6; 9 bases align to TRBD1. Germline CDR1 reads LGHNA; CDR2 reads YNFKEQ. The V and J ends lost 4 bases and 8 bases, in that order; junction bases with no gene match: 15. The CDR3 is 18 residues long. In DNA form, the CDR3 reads TGTGCCAGCAGCCTACACGTTGGGATTACAGGGGGCGATTCACCCCTCCACTTT. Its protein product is CASSLHVGITGGDSPLHF.

The CDR3 DNA follows: TGTGCCAGCAGTACCCAGACTAGCGGGGGGGCCTCGATAAACACCGGGGAGCTGTTTTTT. It yields the protein CASSTQTSGGASINTGELFF. This chain joins TRBV6-2 or TRBV6-3 and TRBJ2-2; 14 positions match TRBD2. V lost 5 bases to trimming and J lost 2 bases; unmatched junction nucleotides: 13. Per germline, CDR1 MNHEY and CDR2 SVGEGT. The CDR3 totals 20 residues.

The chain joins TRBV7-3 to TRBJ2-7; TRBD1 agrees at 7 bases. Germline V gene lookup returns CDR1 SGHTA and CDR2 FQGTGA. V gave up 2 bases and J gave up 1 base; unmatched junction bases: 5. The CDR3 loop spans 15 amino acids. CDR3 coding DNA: TGTGCCAGCAGCTTAGCCGGGACAGAGTCCTACGAGCAGTACTTC. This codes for CASSLAGTESYEQYF.

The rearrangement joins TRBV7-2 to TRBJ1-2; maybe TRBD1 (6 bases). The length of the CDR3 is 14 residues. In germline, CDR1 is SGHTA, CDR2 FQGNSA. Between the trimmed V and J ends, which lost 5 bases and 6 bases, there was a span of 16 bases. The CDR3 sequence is CASSEGQTRDGYTF. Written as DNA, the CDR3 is TGTGCCAGCAGCGAAGGACAGACCAGAGATGGCTACACCTTC.

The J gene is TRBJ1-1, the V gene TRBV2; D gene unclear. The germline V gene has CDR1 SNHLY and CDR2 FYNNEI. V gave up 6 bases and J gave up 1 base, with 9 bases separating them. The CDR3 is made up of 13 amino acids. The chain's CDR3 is CASRGDGNTEAFF. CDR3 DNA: TGTGCCAGCAGGGGAGACGGGAACACTGAAGCTTTCTTT. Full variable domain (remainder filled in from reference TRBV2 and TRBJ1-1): EPEVTQTPSHQVTQMGQEVILRCVPISNHLYFYWYRQILGQKVEFLVSFYNNEISEKSEIFDDQFSVERPDGSNFTLKIRSTKLEDSAMYFCASRGDGNTEAFFGQGTRLTVV.

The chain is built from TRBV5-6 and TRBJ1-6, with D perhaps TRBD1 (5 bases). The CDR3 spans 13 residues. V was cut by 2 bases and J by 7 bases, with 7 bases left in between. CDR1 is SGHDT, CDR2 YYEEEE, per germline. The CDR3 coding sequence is TGTGCCAGCAGCTTAGGGGAAAATTCACCCCTCCACTTT. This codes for CASSLGENSPLHF.